This passage covers 14 T cell receptor beta chains from one sample sequenced in a study of blood T cells in healthy people across ages. A second PCR of 7 to 11 cycles used a sample-barcoded 5' primer and a J-beta primer mix. TCRdb re-called the 5' RACE reads through MiXCR, storing one row per CDR3 protein. This sample yields some 1.5 million distinct CDR3 sequences, of which roughly 30% are seen a single time; roughly 8.2% belongs to the top ten. Sequences were obtained from blood. Receptors originate from a woman aged 25 to 45 in good health.

This chain links TRBV7-6 with TRBJ2-3, with D possibly matching TRBD1 (6 bases). V gave up 0 bases and J gave up 6 bases, with 13 bases separating them. Germline CDR1 and CDR2: SGHVS and FNYEAQ. This CDR3 is built from 15 residues. The DNA for the CDR3 is TGTGCCAGCAGCTTAGCGGACGGCCAGGGGGATACGCAGTATTTT. Its protein product is CASSLADGQGDTQYF.

V gene TRBV20-1 combines with J gene TRBJ2-5, with TRBD2 matching 7 bases. V shed 6 bases, J shed 2 bases, and the junction held 12 bases outside the gene matches. In germline, CDR1 is DFQATT, CDR2 SNEGSKA (reference sequence). There are 15 residues in the CDR3. CDR3 sequence: CSARIDRTSQETQYF. Written as DNA, the CDR3 is TGCAGTGCCCGGATCGACCGGACTAGTCAAGAGACCCAGTACTTC.

With respect to this clonotype: The DNA is left out, because the CDR3 cannot be placed on it with certainty; the CDR3 is given as TCRdb lists it. This chain connects TRBV7-8 to TRBJ1-4. Germline V gives CDR1 SGHVS, CDR2 FQNEAQ. From its first to its last residue, the CDR3 has 15 amino acids. This CDR3 is CASSWGEGSNEKRFF.

This clonotype has a handful of counts. The rearrangement joins TRBV11-2 to TRBJ2-7; no clear D. V lost 2 bases and J 3 bases, leaving 14 bases between the germline ends. CDR1 and CDR2 from the germline V gene are SGHAT and FQNNGV. This CDR3 is built from 15 residues. CDR3 in DNA: TGTGCCAGCAGCTTAAATGATTCACCTAACTACGAGCAGTACTTC. It translates to CASSLNDSPNYEQYF.

The CDR3 sequence is CASSLRALANNEQFF. The CDR3 nucleotides are TGCGCCAGCAGCTTGAGGGCACTAGCGAACAATGAGCAGTTCTTC. The rearrangement uses TRBV5-1 and TRBJ2-1, with 7 nucleotides matching TRBD2. This CDR3 is built from 15 residues. Trimming removed 1 base from V and 5 bases from J; junction bases left unmatched: 6. Germline V lookup: CDR1 SGHRS, CDR2 YFSETQ.

The chain links TRBV20-1 to TRBJ1-2; D unresolved. Between the trimmed V and J ends, which lost 0 bases and 1 base, there was a span of 12 bases. The germline V gene encodes CDR1 DFQATT and CDR2 SNEGSKA (reference sequence). This CDR3 has 15 amino acids. CDR3 DNA: TGCAGTGCTAGAGATATGCAGCGGGTTAACTATGGCTACACCTTC. Translating gives CSARDMQRVNYGYTF.

There are a few counts of this clonotype. The DNA of the CDR3 is TGCGCCAGCAGCCAACCAGGGACCAATCAGCCCCAGCATTTT. This codes for CASSQPGTNQPQHF. This sequence joins TRBV4-1 and TRBJ1-5, with a tentative D call TRBD1 (5 bases). V was clipped by 2 bases and J by 3 bases, with 8 bases between them. Germline loops: CDR1 MGHRA, CDR2 YSYEKL. This CDR3 has 14 amino acids.

This clonotype was seen a handful of times. The chain couples TRBV9 to TRBJ2-4; possibly TRBD2 for D (6 bases). CDR1 and CDR2 (germline): SGDLS, YYNGEE. This CDR3 contains 14 residues. Trimming shortened V by 0 bases and J by 8 bases, and 12 bases separated the two germline ends. The CDR3 region is CASSVVSGGDIQYF. In DNA, the CDR3 is TGTGCCAGCAGCGTAGTCTCCGGGGGTGACATTCAGTACTTC.

This clonotype appeared many times. The CDR3 bases are TGTGCCAGCAGCTTCCGGTATTTACGGCGGGTGTACAATGAGCAGTTCTTC. Translation gives CASSFRYLRRVYNEQFF. The chain recombines TRBV5-4 with TRBJ2-1; a possible D gene is TRBD2 (5 bases). The CDR3 consists of 17 residues. Germline loops: CDR1 SGHNT, CDR2 YYREEE (reference sequence). V was pared by 2 bases and J by 4 bases, with 19 bases between.

This clonotype showed up just a few times. This chain connects TRBV6-5 to TRBJ2-7; 7 bases are a match to TRBD2. V was pared by 8 bases and J by 0 bases, with 7 bases of the junction left unmatched. CDR3 length: 14 amino acids. Per the germline V gene, CDR1 is MNHEY and CDR2 is SVGAGI. CDR3 residues: CASERRGYSYEQYF. In nucleotides, the CDR3 is TGTGCCAGCGAGCGGCGGGGGTACTCCTACGAGCAGTACTTC.

This clonotype occurred many times. The chain recombines TRBV28 with TRBJ2-4; possibly TRBD1 for D (6 bases). The CDR3 has 12 amino acids. From germline, CDR1 is MDHEN and CDR2 SYDVKM. V shed 3 bases and J shed 9 bases, with 9 bases lying between them. CDR3 sequence reads: CASSFRGGIQYF. The DNA of the CDR3 is TGTGCCAGCAGTTTCAGAGGGGGCATTCAGTACTTC.

The rearrangement links TRBV21-1 to TRBJ1-2. TRBV21-1 is a known pseudogene. This CDR3 region has 17 residues. The CDR3 here is CASSKGEWQGLVYGYTF. CDR3 bases: TGTGCCAGCAGCAAAGGGGAGTGGCAGGGACTCGTCTATGGCTACACCTTC.

This clonotype was found a few times. V usage is TRBV3-1 and J usage is TRBJ2-6; D remains ambiguous. There are 16 residues in the CDR3. V shed 1 base and J shed 1 base, with 8 bases lying between them. Germline V gene sequence: CDR1 LGHDT, CDR2 YNNKEL (reference sequence). CDR3 residues: CASSQGKASGANVLTF. The CDR3 region has the DNA TGTGCCAGCAGCCAAGGAAAGGCTTCTGGGGCCAACGTCCTGACTTTC.

Of note for this clonotype: One end of the junction is discordant with germline, which a read error may explain. The gene calls are TRBV15 and TRBJ1-5, with D hard to call. The CDR3 extends over 15 amino acids. Germline V CDR1 and CDR2: LNHNV, YYDKDF (reference sequence). Here the CDR3 reads CATSRDYQGGQLQHF. CDR3 sequence (DNA): TGTGCCACCAGCAGAGATTACCAAGGTGGCCAGCTCCAGCATTTT.